Following are 17 T cell receptor beta chains from one sample sequenced in a study of monozygotic twins with inflammatory bowel disease. After re-calling the 5' RACE reads, TCRdb lists one entry per CDR3 protein, DNA absent. The sample shows about 300,000 distinct CDR3 sequences, and roughly 5.2% sits with its ten largest clones. The material sequenced was blood. Receptors were obtained from a human donor with ulcerative colitis or Crohn's disease, or a healthy co-twin of an affected twin (not recorded which).

The chain couples TRBV4-3 to TRBJ1-6; TCRdb indicates TRBD1, and absent DNA this call remains unverified. This CDR3 is built from 19 residues. Germline CDR1 reads LGHNA; CDR2 reads YSLEER. The CDR3 here is CASSQEGQGAFGYNSPLHF.

V usage is TRBV9 and J usage is TRBJ1-2. The CDR3 runs 15 residues. Germline CDR1 is SGDLS and CDR2 is YYNGEE. The CDR3 sequence is CASSVARDSGYGYTF. Full variable domain (rest looked up from reference TRBV9 and TRBJ1-2): DSGVTQTPKHLITATGQRVTLRCSPRSGDLSVYWYQQSLDQGLQFLIQYYNGEERAKGNILERFSAQQFPDLHSELNLSSLELGDSALYFCASSVARDSGYGYTFGSGTRLTVV.

This rearrangement joins TRBV2 to TRBJ1-2; TCRdb indicates TRBD1, and absent DNA this call remains unverified. The length of the CDR3 is 12 residues. Germline CDR1 and CDR2: SNHLY and FYNNEI. The CDR3: CASILTGSGYTF.

The chain couples TRBV30 to TRBJ1-1; as DNA is missing, the TRBD1 call by TCRdb cannot be tested. Germline CDR1 and CDR2: GTSNPN and SVGIG (reference sequence). The CDR3 consists of 13 residues. The CDR3 spells CAWSSGDYTEAFF.

The V call is TRBV9, the J call TRBJ1-2; TCRdb selects TRBD1, and the lack of DNA leaves this call unchecked. The CDR3 is 16 residues long. In germline, CDR1 is SGDLS, CDR2 YYNGEE. This chain's CDR3 is CASSVDQGSKGYGYTF.

V and J are TRBV2 and TRBJ1-1. CDR1 SNHLY and CDR2 FYNNEI come from the germline V gene. The CDR3 has 13 residues. CDR3 loop: CASSGEWSTEAFF.

V is TRBV4-2 and J is TRBJ2-1; the TRBD2 assignment by TCRdb is unverifiable without DNA. The CDR3 sequence is 16 residues long. Germline V gives CDR1 LGHNA, CDR2 YNFKEQ. The chain's CDR3 is CASSQGYGLAGGEQFF.

The chain combines TRBV12-3 or TRBV12-4 with TRBJ2-2. This CDR3 has 14 residues. The chain's CDR3 is CASSLQLYTGELFF.

This sequence joins TRBV11-3 and TRBJ2-7; TCRdb lists TRBD1, though no DNA is available to test this call. CDR3 length: 12 amino acids. Germline assignment: CDR1 SGHNT and CDR2 YENEEA. The CDR3 sequence is CASSDRGGEQYF.

The chain has TRBV6-5 and TRBJ2-7; TCRdb outputs TRBD2, but without DNA this stays unchecked. This CDR3 contains 15 residues. In germline, CDR1 is MNHEY, CDR2 SVGAGI. The CDR3 loop is CASISRTAFGYEQYF.

This sequence joins TRBV18 and TRBJ2-6; absent DNA, TCRdb's TRBD1 call cannot be checked. The CDR3 contains 19 residues. CDR1 and CDR2 from the germline V gene are KGHSH and LQKENI. CDR3 sequence reads: CASSPGYGRGLSGANVLTF.

The chain has TRBV6-5 and TRBJ2-3. The CDR3 sequence is 16 residues long. Germline CDR1 is MNHEY and CDR2 is SVGAGI. CDR3 in amino acids: CASSHEGLQYTDTQYF.

The V call is TRBV9, the J call TRBJ2-5; the D gene TCRdb calls, TRBD1, cannot be checked with no DNA. The CDR3 is 14 residues long. CDR1 and CDR2 from the germline V gene are SGDLS and YYNGEE. CDR3 loop: CASSVGGHQETQYF.

CDR3 in amino acids: CASSPRTSSYNEQFF. The rearrangement uses TRBV5-6 and TRBJ2-1; TCRdb names TRBD2, which stays unverified in the absence of DNA. This CDR3 spans 15 amino acids. CDR1 and CDR2 from the germline V gene are SGHDT and YYEEEE.

This chain uses TRBV3-1 with TRBJ1-2; TCRdb's assignment of TRBD1 cannot be checked, as there is no DNA. Germline lookup yields CDR1 LGHDT and CDR2 YNNKEL (reference sequence). This CDR3 region has 15 residues. The CDR3 here is CASSQGQGARYGYTF.

The rearrangement joins TRBV24-1 to TRBJ2-1; TCRdb designates TRBD2, a call that cannot be tested without DNA. The germline CDR1 and CDR2 sequences are KGHDR and SFDVKD. This CDR3 spans 16 amino acids. CDR3 protein: CATSDGGLAVYNEQFF.

The V gene is TRBV20-1, the J gene TRBJ2-1; TCRdb's D call, TRBD2, is unchecked because there is no DNA. The CDR3 contains 14 residues. Germline loops: CDR1 DFQATT, CDR2 SNEGSKA (reference sequence). CDR3 protein: CSATKFSGRGEQFF.